This TCR beta chain was documented in a study of T cells after posttransplantation cyclophosphamide. Study observations and caveats: Skin or GI-infiltrating T cells shared few TRB sequences with blood. Donor CD8+ memory clones often dominated recipient blood repertoires at later times.

Worth noting for this clone: Its antigen is not known.

Libraries were prepared by immunoSEQ multiplex PCR; TCRdb keeps only in-frame clonotypes and omits some of them. Of some 37,000 clones in the sample, about 77% are singletons; the top ten hold roughly 8.1%. A marrow graft followed busulfan-fludarabine conditioning, with cyclophosphamide on days +3 and +4. The CDR3 runs 12 residues. CDR1 is SNHLY, CDR2 FYNNEI, per germline. The ends were cut back, 7 bases at V and 4 bases at J, with 10 bases in the middle. The specimen comprised CD4+ T cells sorted from blood, sampled 1903 days after a stem cell transplant with posttransplant cyclophosphamide. The V call is TRBV2, the J call TRBJ1-1; no reliable D call. This TCR was recovered from a female patient in her 40s who received an allogeneic stem cell transplant from a related donor, was CMV-positive, and had no GVHD. Some T cells here may be from the graft donor. CDR3 sequence: CASTRVSTEAFF. The CDR3 coding sequence is TGTGCCAGCACCCGGGTGAGCACTGAAGCTTTCTTT.